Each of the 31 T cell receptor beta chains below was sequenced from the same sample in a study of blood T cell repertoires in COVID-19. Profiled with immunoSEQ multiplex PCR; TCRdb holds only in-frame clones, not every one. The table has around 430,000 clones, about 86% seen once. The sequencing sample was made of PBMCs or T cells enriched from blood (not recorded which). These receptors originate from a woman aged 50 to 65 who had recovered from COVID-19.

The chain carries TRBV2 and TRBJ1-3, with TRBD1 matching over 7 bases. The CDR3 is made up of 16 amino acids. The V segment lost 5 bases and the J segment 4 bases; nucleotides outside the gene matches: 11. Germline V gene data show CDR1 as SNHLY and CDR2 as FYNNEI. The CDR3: CASSLDRAAGGNTIYF. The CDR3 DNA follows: TGTGCCAGCAGTTTAGACAGGGCAGCTGGAGGAAACACCATATATTTT.

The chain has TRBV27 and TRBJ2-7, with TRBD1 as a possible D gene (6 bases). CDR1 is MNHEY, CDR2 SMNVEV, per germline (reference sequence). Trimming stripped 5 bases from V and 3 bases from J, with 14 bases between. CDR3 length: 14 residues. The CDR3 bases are TGTGCCAGCAGTGCAAGGGGGTTACTCTACGAGCAGTACTTC. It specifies CASSARGLLYEQYF.

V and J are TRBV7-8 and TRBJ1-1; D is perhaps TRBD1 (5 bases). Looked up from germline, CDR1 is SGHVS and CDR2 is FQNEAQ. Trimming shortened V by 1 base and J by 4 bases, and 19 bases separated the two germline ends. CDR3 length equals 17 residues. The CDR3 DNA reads TGTGCCAGCAGCTTAGTTTTCCGGACATCCTCGGGCACTGAAGCTTTCTTT. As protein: CASSLVFRTSSGTEAFF.

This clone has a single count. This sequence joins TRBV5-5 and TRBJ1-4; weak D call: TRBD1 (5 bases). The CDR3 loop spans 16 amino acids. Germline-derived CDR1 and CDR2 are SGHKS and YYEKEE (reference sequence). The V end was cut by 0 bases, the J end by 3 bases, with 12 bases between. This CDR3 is CASSLVVRVPNEKLFF. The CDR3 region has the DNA TGTGCCAGCAGCTTGGTTGTCAGGGTCCCTAATGAAAAACTGTTTTTT.

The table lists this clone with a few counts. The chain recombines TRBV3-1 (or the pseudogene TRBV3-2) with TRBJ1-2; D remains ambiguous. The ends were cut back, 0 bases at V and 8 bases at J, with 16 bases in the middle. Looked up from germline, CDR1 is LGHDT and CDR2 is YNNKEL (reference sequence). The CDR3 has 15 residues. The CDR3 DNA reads TGTGCCAGCAGCCAAGATGAGCGGCTCTCTATGGGCTACACCTTC. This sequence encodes CASSQDERLSMGYTF.

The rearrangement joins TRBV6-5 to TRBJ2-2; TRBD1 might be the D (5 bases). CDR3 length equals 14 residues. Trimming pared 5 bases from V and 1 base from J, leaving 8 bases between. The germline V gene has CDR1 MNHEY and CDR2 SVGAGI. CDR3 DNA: TGTGCCAGCAGTATGCAGGGGAACACCGGGGAGCTGTTTTTT. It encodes CASSMQGNTGELFF.

CDR3 sequence (DNA): TGTGCCAGCAGTGGAACTAGCGGGGGCCCCGGGGGCACCGGGGAGCTGTTTTTT. Translated, it gives CASSGTSGGPGGTGELFF. This chain connects TRBV2 to TRBJ2-2; 11 bases match TRBD2. The V and J ends lost 4 bases and 4 bases, in that order; junction bases with no gene match: 11. Germline-derived CDR1 and CDR2 are SNHLY and FYNNEI. CDR3 length equals 18 residues.

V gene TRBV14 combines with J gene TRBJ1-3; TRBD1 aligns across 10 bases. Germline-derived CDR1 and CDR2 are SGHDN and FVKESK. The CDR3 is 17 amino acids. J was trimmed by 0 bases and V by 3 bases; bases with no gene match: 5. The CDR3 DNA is TGTGCCAGCAGCCACAGGGACAGGGGCATCTCTGGAAACACCATATATTTT. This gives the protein CASSHRDRGISGNTIYF. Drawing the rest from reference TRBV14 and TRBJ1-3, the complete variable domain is EAGVTQFPSHSVIEKGQTVTLRCDPISGHDNLYWYRRVMGKEIKFLLHFVKESKQDESGMPNNRFLAERTGGTYSTLKVQPAELEDSGVYFCASSHRDRGISGNTIYFGEGSWLTVV.

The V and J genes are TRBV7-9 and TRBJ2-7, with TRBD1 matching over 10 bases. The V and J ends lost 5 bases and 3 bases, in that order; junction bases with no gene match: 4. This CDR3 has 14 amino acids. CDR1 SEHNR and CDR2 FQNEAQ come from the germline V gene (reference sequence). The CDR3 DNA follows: TGTGCCAGCAGCCCGAGGACAGGGGGCTACGAGCAGTACTTC. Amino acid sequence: CASSPRTGGYEQYF.

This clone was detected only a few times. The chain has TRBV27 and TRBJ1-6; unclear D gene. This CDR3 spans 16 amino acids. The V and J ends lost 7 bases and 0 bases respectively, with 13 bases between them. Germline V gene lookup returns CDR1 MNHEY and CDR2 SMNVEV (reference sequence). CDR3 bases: TGTGCCAGCAAAACTCCGTCGAGCTCCTATAATTCACCCCTCCACTTT. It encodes CASKTPSSSYNSPLHF.

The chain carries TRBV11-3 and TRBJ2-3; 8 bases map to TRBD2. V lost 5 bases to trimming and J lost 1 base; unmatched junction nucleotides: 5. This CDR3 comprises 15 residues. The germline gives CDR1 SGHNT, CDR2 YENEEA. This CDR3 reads CASSPGGGGTDTQYF. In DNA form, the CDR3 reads TGTGCCAGCAGCCCGGGGGGGGGTGGCACAGATACGCAGTATTTT.

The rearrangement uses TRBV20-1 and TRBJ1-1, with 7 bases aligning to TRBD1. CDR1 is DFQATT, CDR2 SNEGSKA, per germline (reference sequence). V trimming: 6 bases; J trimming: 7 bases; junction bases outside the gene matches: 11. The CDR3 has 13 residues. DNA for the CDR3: TGCAGTGCCAGTATAAAGGGGGCTGGTGAAGCTTTCTTT. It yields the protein CSASIKGAGEAFF.

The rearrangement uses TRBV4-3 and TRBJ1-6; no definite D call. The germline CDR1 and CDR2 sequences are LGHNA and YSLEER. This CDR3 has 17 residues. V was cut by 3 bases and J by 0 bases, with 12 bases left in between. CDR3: CASSQASRSSYNSPLHF. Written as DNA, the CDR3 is TGCGCCAGCAGCCAGGCCTCAAGGAGCTCCTATAATTCACCCCTCCACTTT.

The CDR3 region is CASSLSTGKGTSTGELFF. The CDR3 nucleotides are TGTGCCAGCAGTTTAAGTACAGGGAAGGGGACATCCACCGGGGAGCTGTTTTTT. The gene calls are TRBV27 and TRBJ2-2; a possible D gene is TRBD1 (6 bases). Germline V gene lookup returns CDR1 MNHEY and CDR2 SMNVEV (reference sequence). The CDR3 loop spans 18 amino acids. V gave up 2 bases and J gave up 4 bases, with 20 bases separating them.

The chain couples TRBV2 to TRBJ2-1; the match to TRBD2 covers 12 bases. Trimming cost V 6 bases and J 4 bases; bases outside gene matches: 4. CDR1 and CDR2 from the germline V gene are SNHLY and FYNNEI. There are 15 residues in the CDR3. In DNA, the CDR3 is TGTGCCAGCAGGACCGGGACTAGCGGGTACAATGAGCAGTTCTTC. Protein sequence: CASRTGTSGYNEQFF.

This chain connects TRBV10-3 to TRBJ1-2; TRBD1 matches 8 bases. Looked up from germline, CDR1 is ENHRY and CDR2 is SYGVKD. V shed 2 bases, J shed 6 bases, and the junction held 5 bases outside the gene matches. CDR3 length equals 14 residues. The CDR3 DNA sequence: TGTGCCATCAGTGAGGGGACAGGCTTAGATGGCTACACCTTC. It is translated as CAISEGTGLDGYTF.

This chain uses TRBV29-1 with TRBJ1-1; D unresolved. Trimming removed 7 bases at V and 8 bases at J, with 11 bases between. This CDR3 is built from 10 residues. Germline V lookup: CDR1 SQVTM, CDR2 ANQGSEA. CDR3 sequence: CSGGQEEAFF. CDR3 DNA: TGCAGCGGCGGTCAAGAGGAAGCTTTCTTT.

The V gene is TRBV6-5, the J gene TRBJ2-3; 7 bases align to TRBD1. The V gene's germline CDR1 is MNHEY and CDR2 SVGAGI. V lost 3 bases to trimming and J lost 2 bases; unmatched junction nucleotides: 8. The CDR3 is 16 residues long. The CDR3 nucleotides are TGTGCCAGCAGTTATGCGACAGGGTCGATCACAGATACGCAGTATTTT. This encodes CASSYATGSITDTQYF.

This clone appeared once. The CDR3 here is CASRTALSYEQYF. The CDR3 coding sequence is TGTGCCAGTCGGACAGCCCTTTCCTACGAGCAGTACTTC. The chain joins TRBV25-1 to TRBJ2-7; a weak D match, TRBD1 (6 bases). This CDR3 has 13 amino acids. V was shortened by 9 bases and J by 1 base, with 13 bases between the two germline ends. Germline V gene lookup returns CDR1 MGHDK and CDR2 SYGVNS.

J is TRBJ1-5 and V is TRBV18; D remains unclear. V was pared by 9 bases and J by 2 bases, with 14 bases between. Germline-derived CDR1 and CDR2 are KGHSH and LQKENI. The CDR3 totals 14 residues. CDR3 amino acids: CASDFGFGNQPQHF. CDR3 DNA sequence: TGTGCCAGTGATTTCGGGTTCGGCAATCAGCCCCAGCATTTT.

The CDR3 region is CASSFQPTGTYEQYF. For the CDR3, the DNA is TGTGCCAGCAGTTTCCAACCGACAGGAACCTACGAGCAGTACTTC. The V gene is TRBV28, the J gene TRBJ2-7, with D tentatively TRBD1 (6 bases). The CDR3 covers 15 residues. CDR1 is MDHEN and CDR2 is SYDVKM in the germline V gene. The ends were cut back, 3 bases at V and 2 bases at J, with 14 bases in the middle.

The CDR3 nucleotides read TGTGCCAGCAGCTTAGTTGGCGGGGGGGACAGCTCCTACGAGCAGTACTTC. It translates to CASSLVGGGDSSYEQYF. This chain uses TRBV7-2 with TRBJ2-7; 9 positions agree with TRBD2. Germline CDR1 SGHTA, CDR2 FQGNSA. V shed 1 base and J 0 bases; nucleotides not matched to a gene: 7. This CDR3 is built from 17 residues. Using reference TRBV7-2 and TRBJ2-7 for the parts outside the CDR3, the full variable domain is GAGVSQSPSNKVTEKGKDVELRCDPISGHTALYWYRQSLGQGLEFLIYFQGNSAPDKSGLPSDRFSAERTGGSVSTLTIQRTQQEDSAVYLCASSLVGGGDSSYEQYFGPGTRLTVT.

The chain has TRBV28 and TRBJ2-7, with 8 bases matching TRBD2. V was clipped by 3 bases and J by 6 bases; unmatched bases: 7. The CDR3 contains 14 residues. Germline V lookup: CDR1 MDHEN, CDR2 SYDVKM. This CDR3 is CASSLNGGAGEQYF. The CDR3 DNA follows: TGTGCCAGCAGTTTGAACGGGGGGGCCGGCGAGCAGTACTTC.

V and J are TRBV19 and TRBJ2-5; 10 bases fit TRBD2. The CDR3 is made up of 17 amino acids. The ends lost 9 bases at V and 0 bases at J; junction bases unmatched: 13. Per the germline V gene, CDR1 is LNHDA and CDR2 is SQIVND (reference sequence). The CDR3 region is CASREISGGTYQETQYF. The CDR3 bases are TGTGCCAGCAGGGAGATTAGCGGGGGGACCTACCAAGAGACCCAGTACTTC.

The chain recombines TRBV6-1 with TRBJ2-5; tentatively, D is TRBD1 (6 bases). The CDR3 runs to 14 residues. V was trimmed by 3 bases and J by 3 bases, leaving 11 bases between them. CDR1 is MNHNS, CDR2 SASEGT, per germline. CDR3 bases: TGTGCCAGCAGTGATCTGGCAGGGGAAGAGACCCAGTACTTC. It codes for CASSDLAGEETQYF.

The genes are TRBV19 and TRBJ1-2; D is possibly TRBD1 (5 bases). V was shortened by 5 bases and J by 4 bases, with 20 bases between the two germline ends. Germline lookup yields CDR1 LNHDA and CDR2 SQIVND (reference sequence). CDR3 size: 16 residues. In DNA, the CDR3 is TGTGCCAGTAGTGATGCACTGGTGGGGCAGGGCTATGGCTACACCTTC. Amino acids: CASSDALVGQGYGYTF.

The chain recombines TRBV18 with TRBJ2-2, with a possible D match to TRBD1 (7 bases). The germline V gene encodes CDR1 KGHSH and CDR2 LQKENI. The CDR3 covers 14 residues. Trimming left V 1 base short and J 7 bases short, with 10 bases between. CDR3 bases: TGTGCCAGCTCACCACGACAGGGAGGCGGGGAGCTGTTTTTT. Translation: CASSPRQGGGELFF.

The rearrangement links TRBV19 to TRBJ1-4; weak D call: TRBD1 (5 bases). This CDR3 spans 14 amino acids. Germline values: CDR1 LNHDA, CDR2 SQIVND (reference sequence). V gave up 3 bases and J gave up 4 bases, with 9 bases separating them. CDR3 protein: CASSIGDSNEKLFF. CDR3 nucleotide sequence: TGTGCCAGTAGTATCGGAGACAGTAATGAAAAACTGTTTTTT.

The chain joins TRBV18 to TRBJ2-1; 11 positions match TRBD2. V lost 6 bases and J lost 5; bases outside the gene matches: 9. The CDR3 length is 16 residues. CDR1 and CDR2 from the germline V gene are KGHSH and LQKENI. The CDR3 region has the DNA TGTGCCAGCTCCCCTAGGACTAGCGGGTTCGACAATGAGCAGTTCTTC. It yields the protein CASSPRTSGFDNEQFF.

The CDR3 sequence is CASSPGSSNQPQHF. CDR3 coding DNA: TGTGCCAGCAGCCCGGGTTCCAGCAATCAGCCCCAGCATTTT. This rearrangement joins TRBV27 to TRBJ1-5; D is ambiguous. Deletions cut 6 bases from V and 1 base from J, with 10 bases between. The CDR3 has 14 amino acids. CDR1 and CDR2 (germline): MNHEY, SMNVEV (reference sequence).

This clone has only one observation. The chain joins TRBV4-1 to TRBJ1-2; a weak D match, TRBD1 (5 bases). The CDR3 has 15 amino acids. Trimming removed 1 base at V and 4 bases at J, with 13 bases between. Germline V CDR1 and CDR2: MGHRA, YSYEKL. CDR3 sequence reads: CASSQGSSGVYGYTF. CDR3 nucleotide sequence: TGCGCCAGCAGCCAAGGGAGCTCGGGGGTCTATGGCTACACCTTC.